This T cell receptor beta chain was found in a study of post-analysis software for immune sequencing data. Incorporated into the TCR beta cDNA libraries were unique molecular identifiers, which served to reduce PCR and sequencing biases. TCRdb re-derived calls from the PCR reads in MiXCR, one entry per CDR3 protein. The table has hundreds of thousands of distinct CDR3 sequences, around 44% seen once. This receptor was identified in a girl aged 5 to 17 with multiple sclerosis. Source material: blood.

This chain's CDR3 is CASSDVGSYEQYF. In nucleotides, the CDR3 is TGTGCCAGCAGTGACGTGGGAAGCTACGAGCAGTACTTC. V gene TRBV25-1 combines with J gene TRBJ2-7; D ambiguous. This CDR3 comprises 13 residues. From germline, CDR1 is MGHDK and CDR2 SYGVNS. V was cut by 3 bases and J by 3 bases, with 9 bases left in between.